This T cell receptor (beta chain) stems from a study of CD8 T cells in Susac syndrome. With 7 bases removed from V and 7 bases from J, the gap between germline ends came to 23 bases. This CDR3 is 16 amino acids long. Per the germline V gene, CDR1 is LNHDA and CDR2 is SQIVND (reference sequence). RNA amounts of roughly 0.45 to 1 ug underwent reverse transcription with random hexamers. TCRdb re-derived calls from the immunoSEQ multiplex PCR reads in MiXCR, one entry per CDR3 protein. The sample yields roughly 200,000 distinct CDR3 sequences, roughly 96% seen once. The clonotype comes from a human donor in good health. The sequenced material came from CD4+ T cells from PBMCs. This chain uses TRBV19 with TRBJ1-5; perhaps TRBD1 as D (5 bases). The CDR3 bases are TGTGCCAGTATGGGTGGGGGTTTCTCCGTTTGGCAGCCCCAGCATTTT. Translation: CASMGGGFSVWQPQHF.